This T cell receptor beta chain was documented in a study of T-cell memory formation after mild COVID-19. The study, taken as a whole, reports: Those CD4+ clones that contracted were mainly in CM and EM (CD8+ ones in EMRA). The study found balanced CD4/CD8 in clones contracting day 15 to 85 and a CD4+ lean in later expanders. Confirmation of SARS-CoV-2 specificity was lacking for second-wave clones peaking day 37.

TCRdb passed the 5' RACE reads through MiXCR, listing each CDR3 protein once. The sample consists of about 620,000 distinct CDR3 sequences, roughly 18% of them appearing once. V was cut by 4 bases and J by 5 bases, with 12 bases left in between. Germline V lookup: CDR1 SGHRS, CDR2 YFSETQ. The CDR3 totals 13 residues. Comment on this clonotype: Its cognate antigen is unknown.

Source material: PBMCs or a T cell subset sorted from them (not recorded which). This receptor was taken from an adult woman who had mild COVID-19 (a few samples of this study predate the infection). Cell type and time point are not known. The chain is built from TRBV5-1 and TRBJ1-2; tentatively, D is TRBD1 (6 bases). Written as DNA, the CDR3 is TGCGCCAGCAGCGACGCGGGGGCGTATGGCTACACCTTC. Translated, it gives CASSDAGAYGYTF.